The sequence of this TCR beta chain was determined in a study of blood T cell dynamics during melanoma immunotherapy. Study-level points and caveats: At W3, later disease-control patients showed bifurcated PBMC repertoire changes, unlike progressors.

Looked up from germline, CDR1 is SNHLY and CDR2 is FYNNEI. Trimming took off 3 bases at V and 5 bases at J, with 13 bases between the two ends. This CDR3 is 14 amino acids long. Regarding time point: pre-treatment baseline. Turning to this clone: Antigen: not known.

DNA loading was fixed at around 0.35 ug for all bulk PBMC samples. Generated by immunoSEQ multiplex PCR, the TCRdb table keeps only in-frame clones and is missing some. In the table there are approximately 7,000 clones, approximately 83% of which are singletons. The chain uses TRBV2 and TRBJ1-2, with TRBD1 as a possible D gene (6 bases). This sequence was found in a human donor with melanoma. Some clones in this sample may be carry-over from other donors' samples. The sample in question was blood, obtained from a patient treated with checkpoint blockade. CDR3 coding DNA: TGTGCCAGCAGTGACCAGGGGCGCGAGTATGGCTACACCTTC. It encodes CASSDQGREYGYTF.